This T cell receptor beta chain was identified during a study of T cells in Graves' hyperthyroidism and ophthalmopathy. Regarding the study as a whole: Expanded thyroid clonotypes (above 0.001) were mostly also found in blood.

This clonotype was observed a handful of times. Antigen: not known. Trimming took off 3 bases at V and 1 base at J, with 6 bases between the two ends. The CDR3 is made up of 13 amino acids. TCR beta CDR3 sequences were amplified from RNA transcripts. The study used the HTBI primer set for a first-round RT-PCR of the TCR CDR3. TCRdb reprocessed the multiplex PCR reads via MiXCR and lists one record per CDR3 protein. The sample carries over 550,000 distinct CDR3 sequences, over 15% recorded once. This chain links TRBV12-3 or TRBV12-4 with TRBJ1-1, with unresolved D. The sample taken for sequencing was blood. This sequence originates from a woman between 18 and 30 years old with Graves' hyperthyroidism. This CDR3 is CASSLQWNTEAFF. The CDR3 nucleotides are TGTGCCAGCAGTTTGCAGTGGAACACTGAAGCTTTCTTT.